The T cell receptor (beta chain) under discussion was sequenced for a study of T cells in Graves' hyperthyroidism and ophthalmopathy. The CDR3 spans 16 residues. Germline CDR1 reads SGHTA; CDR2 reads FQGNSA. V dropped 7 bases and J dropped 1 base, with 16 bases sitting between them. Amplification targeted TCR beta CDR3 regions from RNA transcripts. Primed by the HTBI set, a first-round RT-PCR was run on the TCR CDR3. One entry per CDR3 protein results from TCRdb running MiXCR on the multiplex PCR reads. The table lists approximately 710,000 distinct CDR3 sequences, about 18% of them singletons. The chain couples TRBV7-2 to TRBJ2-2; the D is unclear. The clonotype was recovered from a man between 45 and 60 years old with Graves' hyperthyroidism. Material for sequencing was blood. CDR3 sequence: CASTDRPHRNTGELFF. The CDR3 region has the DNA TGTGCCAGCACCGACCGACCCCACCGGAACACCGGGGAGCTGTTTTTT.